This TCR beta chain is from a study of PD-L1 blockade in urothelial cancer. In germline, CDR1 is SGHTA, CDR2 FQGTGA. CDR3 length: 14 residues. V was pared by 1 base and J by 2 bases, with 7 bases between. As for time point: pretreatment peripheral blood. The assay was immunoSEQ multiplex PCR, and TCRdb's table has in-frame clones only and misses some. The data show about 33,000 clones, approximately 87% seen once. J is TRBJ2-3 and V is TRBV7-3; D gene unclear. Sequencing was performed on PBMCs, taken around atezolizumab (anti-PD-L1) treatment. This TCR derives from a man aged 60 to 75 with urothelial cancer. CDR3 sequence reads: CASSLSPLTDTQYF. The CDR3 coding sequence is TGTGCCAGCAGCTTAAGTCCCCTCACAGATACGCAGTATTTT.